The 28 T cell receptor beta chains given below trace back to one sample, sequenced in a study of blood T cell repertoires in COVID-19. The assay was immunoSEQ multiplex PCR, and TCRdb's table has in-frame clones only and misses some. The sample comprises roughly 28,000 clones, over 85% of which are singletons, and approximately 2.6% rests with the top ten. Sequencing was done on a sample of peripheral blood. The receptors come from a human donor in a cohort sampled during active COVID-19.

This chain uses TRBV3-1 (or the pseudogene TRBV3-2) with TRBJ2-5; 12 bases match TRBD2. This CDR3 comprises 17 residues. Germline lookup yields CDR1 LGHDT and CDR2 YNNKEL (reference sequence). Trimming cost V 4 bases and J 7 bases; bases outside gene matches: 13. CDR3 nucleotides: TGTGCCAGCAGCCCGGCGGGACTAGCGGGTTCTAGGGGGACCCAGTACTTC. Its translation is CASSPAGLAGSRGTQYF.

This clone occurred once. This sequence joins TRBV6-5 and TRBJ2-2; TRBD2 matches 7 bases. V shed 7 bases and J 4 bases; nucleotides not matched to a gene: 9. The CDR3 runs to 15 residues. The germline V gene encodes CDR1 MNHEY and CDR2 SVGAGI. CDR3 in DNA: TGTGCCAGCATGAGGGCGGGAGCGGGCACCGGGGAGCTGTTTTTT. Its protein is CASMRAGAGTGELFF.

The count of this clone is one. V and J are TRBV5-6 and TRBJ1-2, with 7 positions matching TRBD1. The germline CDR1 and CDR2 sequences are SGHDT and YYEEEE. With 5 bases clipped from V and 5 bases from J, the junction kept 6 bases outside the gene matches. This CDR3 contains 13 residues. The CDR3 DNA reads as TGTGCCAGCAGACAAGGACAGGAGTATGGCTACACCTTC. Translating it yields CASRQGQEYGYTF.

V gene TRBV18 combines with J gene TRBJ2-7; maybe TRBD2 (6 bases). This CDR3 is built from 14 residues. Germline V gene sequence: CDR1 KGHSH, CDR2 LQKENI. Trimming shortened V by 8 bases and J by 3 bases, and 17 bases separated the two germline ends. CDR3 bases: TGTGCCAGCAGGCGGGATGCGGCTAACTACGAGCAGTACTTC. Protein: CASRRDAANYEQYF.

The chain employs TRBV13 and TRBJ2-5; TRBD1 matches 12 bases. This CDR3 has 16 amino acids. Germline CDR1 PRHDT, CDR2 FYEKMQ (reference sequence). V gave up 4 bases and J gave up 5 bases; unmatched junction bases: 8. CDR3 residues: CASSSRDRGRGETQYF. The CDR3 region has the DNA TGTGCCAGCAGCTCCCGGGACAGGGGGCGCGGGGAGACCCAGTACTTC.

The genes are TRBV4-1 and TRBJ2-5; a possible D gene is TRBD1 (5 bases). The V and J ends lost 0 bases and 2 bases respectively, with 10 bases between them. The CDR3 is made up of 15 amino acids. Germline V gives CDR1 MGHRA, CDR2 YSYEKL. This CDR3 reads CASSQEGLVQETQYF. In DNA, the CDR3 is TGCGCCAGCAGCCAAGAGGGGCTTGTACAAGAGACCCAGTACTTC.

The DNA of the CDR3 is TGCGCCAGCAGCTCAGGGACTAGCGGGTTCAATGAGCAGTTCTTC. Protein sequence: CASSSGTSGFNEQFF. The chain combines TRBV5-1 with TRBJ2-1; 12 positions match TRBD2. The CDR3 has 15 residues. V was pared by 3 bases and J by 6 bases, with 4 bases of the junction left unmatched. Germline CDR1 and CDR2: SGHRS and YFSETQ. Using reference TRBV5-1 and TRBJ2-1 for the parts outside the CDR3, the full variable domain is KAGVTQTPRYLIKTRGQQVTLSCSPISGHRSVSWYQQTPGQGLQFLFEYFSETQRNKGNFPGRFSGRQFSNSRSEMNVSTLELGDSALYLCASSSGTSGFNEQFFGPGTRLTVL.

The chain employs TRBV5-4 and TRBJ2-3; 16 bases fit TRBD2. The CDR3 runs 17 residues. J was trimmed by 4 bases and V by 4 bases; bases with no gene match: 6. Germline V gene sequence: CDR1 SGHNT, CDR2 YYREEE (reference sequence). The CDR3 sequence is CASSPGTSGGAADTQYF. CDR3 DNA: TGTGCCAGCAGCCCGGGGACTAGCGGGGGGGCGGCAGATACGCAGTATTTT.

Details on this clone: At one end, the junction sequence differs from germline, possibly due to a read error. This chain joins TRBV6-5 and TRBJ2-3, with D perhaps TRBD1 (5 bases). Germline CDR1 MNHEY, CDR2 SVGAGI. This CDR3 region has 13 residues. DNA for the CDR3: TGCTCCTCCAATATCGACAGAACAGATACGCAGTATTTT. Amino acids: CSSNIDRTDTQYF.

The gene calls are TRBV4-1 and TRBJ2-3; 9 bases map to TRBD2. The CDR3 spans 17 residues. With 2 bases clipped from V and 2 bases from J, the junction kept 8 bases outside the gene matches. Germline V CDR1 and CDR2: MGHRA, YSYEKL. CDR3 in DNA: TGCGCCAGCAGCCAACGCGGAGCGGGGGGAGACACAGATACGCAGTATTTT. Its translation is CASSQRGAGGDTDTQYF.

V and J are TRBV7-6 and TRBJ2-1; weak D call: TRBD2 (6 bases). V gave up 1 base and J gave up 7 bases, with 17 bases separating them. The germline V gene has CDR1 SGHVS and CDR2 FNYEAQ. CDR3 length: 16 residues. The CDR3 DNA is TGTGCCAGCAGCTTAGGCGCGGGACGTTCTTGGAATGAGCAGTTCTTC. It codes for CASSLGAGRSWNEQFF.

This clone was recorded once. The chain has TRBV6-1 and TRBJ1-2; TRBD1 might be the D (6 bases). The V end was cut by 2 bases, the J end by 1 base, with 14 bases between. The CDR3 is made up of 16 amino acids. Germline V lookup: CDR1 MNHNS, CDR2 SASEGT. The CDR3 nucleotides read TGTGCCAGCAGTGAAAGGATTGACAGGATTAACTATGGCTACACCTTC. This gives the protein CASSERIDRINYGYTF.

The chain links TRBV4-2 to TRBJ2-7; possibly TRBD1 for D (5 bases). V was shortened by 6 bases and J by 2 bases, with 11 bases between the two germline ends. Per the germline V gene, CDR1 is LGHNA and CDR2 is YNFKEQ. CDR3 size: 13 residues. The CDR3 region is CASSSGRTYEQYF. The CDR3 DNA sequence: TGTGCCAGCAGTTCAGGGCGTACCTACGAGCAGTACTTC.

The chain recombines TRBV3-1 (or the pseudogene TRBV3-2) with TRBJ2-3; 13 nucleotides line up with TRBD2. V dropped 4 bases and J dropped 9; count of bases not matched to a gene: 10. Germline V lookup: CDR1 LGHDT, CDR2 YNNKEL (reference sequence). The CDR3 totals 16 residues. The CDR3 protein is CASSPSGLAGRKTQYF. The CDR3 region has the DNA TGTGCCAGCAGCCCATCGGGACTAGCGGGACGGAAGACGCAGTATTTT.

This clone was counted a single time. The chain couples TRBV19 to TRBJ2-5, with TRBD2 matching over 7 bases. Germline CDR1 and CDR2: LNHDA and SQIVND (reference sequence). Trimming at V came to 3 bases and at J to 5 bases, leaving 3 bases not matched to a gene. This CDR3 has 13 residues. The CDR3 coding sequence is TGTGCCAGTAGTATGGGGGGGGACGAGACCCAGTACTTC. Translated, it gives CASSMGGDETQYF.

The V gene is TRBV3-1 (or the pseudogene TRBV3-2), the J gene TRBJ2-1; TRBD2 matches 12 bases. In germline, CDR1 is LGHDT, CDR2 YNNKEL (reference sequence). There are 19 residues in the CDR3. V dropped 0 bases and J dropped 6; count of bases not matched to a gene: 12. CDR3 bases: TGTGCCAGCAGCCAAGAATTGAACTTGGGACTAGCGGGTGGCAATGAGCAGTTCTTC. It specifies CASSQELNLGLAGGNEQFF.

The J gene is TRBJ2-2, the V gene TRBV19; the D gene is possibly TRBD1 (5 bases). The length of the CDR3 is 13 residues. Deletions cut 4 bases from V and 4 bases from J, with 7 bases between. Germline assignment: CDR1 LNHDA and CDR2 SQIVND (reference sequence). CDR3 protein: CASSTGFTGELFF. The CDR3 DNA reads TGTGCCAGTAGTACAGGGTTCACCGGGGAGCTGTTTTTT.

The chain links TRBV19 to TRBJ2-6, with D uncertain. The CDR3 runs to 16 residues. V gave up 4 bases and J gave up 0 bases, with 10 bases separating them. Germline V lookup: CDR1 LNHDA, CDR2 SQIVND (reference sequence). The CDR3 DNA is TGTGCCAGTAGTACTCCAGGAAGCTCTGGGGCCAACGTCCTGACTTTC. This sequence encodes CASSTPGSSGANVLTF.

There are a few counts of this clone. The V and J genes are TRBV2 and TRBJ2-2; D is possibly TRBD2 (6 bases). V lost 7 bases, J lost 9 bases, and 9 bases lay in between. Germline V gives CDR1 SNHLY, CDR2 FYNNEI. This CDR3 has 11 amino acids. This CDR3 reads CASTRERELFF. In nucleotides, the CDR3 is TGTGCCAGCACTCGGGAGCGGGAGCTGTTTTTT.

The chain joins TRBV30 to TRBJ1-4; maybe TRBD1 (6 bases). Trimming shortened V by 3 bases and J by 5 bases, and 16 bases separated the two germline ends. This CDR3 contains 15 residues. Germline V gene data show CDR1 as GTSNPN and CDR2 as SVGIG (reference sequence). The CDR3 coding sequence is TGTGCCTGGAGGGACCTTAAGGGGGGGAATGAAAAACTGTTTTTT. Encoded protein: CAWRDLKGGNEKLFF.

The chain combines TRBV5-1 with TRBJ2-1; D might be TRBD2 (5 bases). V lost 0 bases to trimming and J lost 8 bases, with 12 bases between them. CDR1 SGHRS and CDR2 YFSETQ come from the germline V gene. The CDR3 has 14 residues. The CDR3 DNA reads TGCGCCAGCAGCTTGGCCCTAGCTACGGATGAGCAGTTCTTC. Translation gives CASSLALATDEQFF.

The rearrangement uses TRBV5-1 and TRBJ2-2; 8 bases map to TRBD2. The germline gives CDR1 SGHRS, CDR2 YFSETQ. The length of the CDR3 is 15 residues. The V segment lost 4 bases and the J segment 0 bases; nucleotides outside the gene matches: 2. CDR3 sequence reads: CASSRTSPNTGELFF. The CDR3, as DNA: TGCGCCAGCAGCAGGACTAGCCCGAACACCGGGGAGCTGTTTTTT.

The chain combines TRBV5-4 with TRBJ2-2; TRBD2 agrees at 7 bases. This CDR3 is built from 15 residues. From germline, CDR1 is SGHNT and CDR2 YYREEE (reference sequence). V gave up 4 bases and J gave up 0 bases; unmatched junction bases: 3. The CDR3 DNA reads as TGTGCCAGCAGCGGGGGACTAACGAACACCGGGGAGCTGTTTTTT. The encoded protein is CASSGGLTNTGELFF.

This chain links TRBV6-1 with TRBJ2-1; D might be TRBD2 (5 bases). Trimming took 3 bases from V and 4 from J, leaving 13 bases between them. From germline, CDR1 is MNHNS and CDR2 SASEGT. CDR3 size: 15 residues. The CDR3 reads CASSEAPSRYNEQFF. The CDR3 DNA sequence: TGTGCCAGCAGTGAGGCACCTAGCCGGTACAATGAGCAGTTCTTC.

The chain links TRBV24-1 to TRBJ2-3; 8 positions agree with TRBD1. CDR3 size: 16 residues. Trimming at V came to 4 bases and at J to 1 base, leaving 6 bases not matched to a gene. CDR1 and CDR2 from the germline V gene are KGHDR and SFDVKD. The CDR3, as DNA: TGTGCCACCAGTGACCCAGGACAGGGAGGCACAGATACGCAGTATTTT. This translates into CATSDPGQGGTDTQYF.

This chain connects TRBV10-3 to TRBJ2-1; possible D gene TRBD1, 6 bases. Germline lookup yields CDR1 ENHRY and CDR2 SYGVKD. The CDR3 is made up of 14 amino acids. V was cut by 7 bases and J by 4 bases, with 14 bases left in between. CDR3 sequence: CAINRKGVYNEQFF. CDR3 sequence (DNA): TGTGCCATCAACCGAAAGGGGGTATACAATGAGCAGTTCTTC.

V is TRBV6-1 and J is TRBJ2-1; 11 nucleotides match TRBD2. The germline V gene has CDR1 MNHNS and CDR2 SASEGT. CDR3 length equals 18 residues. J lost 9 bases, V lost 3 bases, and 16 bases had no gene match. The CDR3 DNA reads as TGTGCCAGCAGTGATGGTAGGGCTAGCGGGAGGTTTTTGGGTGAGCAGTTCTTC. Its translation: CASSDGRASGRFLGEQFF.

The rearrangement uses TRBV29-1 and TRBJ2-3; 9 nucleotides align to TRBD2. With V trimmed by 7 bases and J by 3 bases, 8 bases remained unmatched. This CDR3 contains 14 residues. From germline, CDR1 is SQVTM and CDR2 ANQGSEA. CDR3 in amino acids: CSAPFSGGTDTQYF. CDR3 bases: TGCAGCGCCCCGTTTAGCGGGGGTACAGATACGCAGTATTTT.